The TCR beta chain under discussion was sequenced for a study of shared clonotypes between healthy human individuals. Broader study findings: Non-shared clonotypes had lower generation probabilities than those shared by all four donors.

In the case of this clone: Its target is unknown.

V was cut by 3 bases and J by 8 bases, with 5 bases left in between. Looked up from germline, CDR1 is SEHNR and CDR2 is FQNEAQ (reference sequence). CDR3 length: 11 residues. Here immunoSEQ multiplex PCR was the method, and the copy in TCRdb shows in-frame clones only, minus some. The sample lists under 1,900,000 clones; roughly 98.5% were seen once. Source material: naive CD4+ T cells sorted from blood. Subset described: CD45RA+ positively selected. V gene TRBV7-9 combines with J gene TRBJ2-1; D is undetermined. This clonotype originated in a man aged 25 to 40 in good health. This chain's CDR3 is CASSLPDEQFF. Here the CDR3 DNA reads TGTGCCAGCAGCTTGCCCGATGAGCAGTTCTTC. Using reference TRBV7-9 and TRBJ2-1 for the parts outside the CDR3, the full variable domain is DTGVSQNPRHKITKRGQNVTFRCDPISEHNRLYWYRQTLGQGPEFLTYFQNEAQLEKSRLLSDRFSAERPKGSFSTLEIQRTEQGDSAMYLCASSLPDEQFFGPGTRLTVL.